This TCR beta chain was identified during a study of T cell repertoires in cytomegalovirus infection. Study in general: Public TCR beta signatures marked donors with CMV infection and the matching HLA. Study-wide findings and caveats: HLA-C-restricted CMV clonotypes gave the most frequent clonotype in two of eight donors. The cumulative frequency of public TCR beta families distinguished individuals who carried CMV together with the relevant HLA.

TCRdb reprocessed the reads with MiXCR, giving one entry per CDR3 protein. The repertoire holds approximately 400,000 distinct CDR3 sequences, with approximately 31% as singletons. Germline V gene lookup returns CDR1 KGHDR and CDR2 SFDVKD. V was clipped by 7 bases and J by 6 bases; unmatched bases: 6. The CDR3 loop spans 14 amino acids. For this clonotype: Its antigen is not known.

The sample consisted of PBMCs. The chain combines TRBV24-1 with TRBJ2-2, with TRBD1 identical over 8 bases. The receptor was isolated from a human donor in good health (CMV status not recorded). Some clones in this sample may be carry-over from other donors' samples. CDR3 sequence (DNA): TGTGCCACCAGCGACAGGGGAGCGCCCGGGGAGCTGTTTTTT. This encodes CATSDRGAPGELFF.